The T cell receptor (beta chain) described here comes from a study of regulatory T cells in long-lasting Graves disease. This clonotype was detected many times. From germline, CDR1 is MNHEY and CDR2 SVGEGT. V dropped 3 bases and J dropped 2 bases, with 7 bases sitting between them. The CDR3 covers 13 residues. Arm-PCR of CDR3 regions with iRepertoire HTBI primers generated TCR beta libraries. TCRdb processed the multiplex PCR reads anew with MiXCR; each CDR3 protein has one entry. The table records almost 350,000 distinct CDR3 sequences, around 19% of them present only once. As to time point: persistent/refractory GD, antithyroid drugs over 5 years with positive TRAb. From RNA extracted from PBMCs, the TCR library was made.

The J gene is TRBJ1-2, the V gene TRBV6-2 or TRBV6-3, with D unresolved. This clonotype was obtained from a female donor with Graves disease. The sample here was peripheral blood mononuclear cells (PBMCs), taken when the disease was refractory, from a patient treated with antithyroid drugs. The CDR3 sequence is CASSYGENYGYTF. The CDR3 DNA is TGTGCCAGCAGTTATGGGGAGAACTATGGCTACACCTTC.